Each of the 2 T cell receptor beta chains below was sequenced from the same sample in a study of cytomegalovirus exposure and HLA in healthy donors. PCR used 60 Vbeta primers and 13 Jbeta primers. Sequencing used immunoSEQ multiplex PCR; TCRdb keeps in-frame clones, though not all of them. The data contain fewer than 150,000 clones, around 79% of them seen just once; the ten biggest clones take up less than 3%. Sequenced sample: PBMCs. These receptor sequences come from a male donor in good health and CMV-seronegative.

The V and J genes are TRBV2 and TRBJ2-2; possible D gene TRBD1, 5 bases. The CDR3 has 14 amino acids. Trimming removed 7 bases from V and 2 bases from J, with 11 bases in between. Germline CDR1 is SNHLY and CDR2 is FYNNEI. CDR3 protein: CASKQTVNTGELFF. In DNA form, the CDR3 reads TGTGCCAGCAAACAGACAGTAAACACCGGGGAGCTGTTTTTT.

The chain recombines TRBV15 with TRBJ2-5; 11 nucleotides agree with TRBD1. The CDR3 contains 16 residues. With 2 bases clipped from V and 7 bases from J, the junction kept 9 bases outside the gene matches. CDR1 is LNHNV, CDR2 YYDKDF, per germline (reference sequence). CDR3 in amino acids: CATSRTDRGLEGTQYF. DNA of the CDR3: TGTGCCACCAGCAGAACGGACAGGGGGCTAGAAGGGACCCAGTACTTC.